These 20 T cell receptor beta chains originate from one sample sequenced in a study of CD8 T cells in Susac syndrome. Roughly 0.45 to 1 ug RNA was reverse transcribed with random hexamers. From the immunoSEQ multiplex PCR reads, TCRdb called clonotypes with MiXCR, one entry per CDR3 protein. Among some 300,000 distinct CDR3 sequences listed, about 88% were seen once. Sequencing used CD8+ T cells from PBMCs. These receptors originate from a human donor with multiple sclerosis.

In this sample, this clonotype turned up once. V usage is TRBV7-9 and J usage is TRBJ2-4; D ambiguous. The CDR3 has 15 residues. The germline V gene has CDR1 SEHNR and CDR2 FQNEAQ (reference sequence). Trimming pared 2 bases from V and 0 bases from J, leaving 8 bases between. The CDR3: CASSLTTLAKNIQYF. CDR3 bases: TGTGCCAGCAGCTTAACTACATTAGCCAAAAACATTCAGTACTTC.

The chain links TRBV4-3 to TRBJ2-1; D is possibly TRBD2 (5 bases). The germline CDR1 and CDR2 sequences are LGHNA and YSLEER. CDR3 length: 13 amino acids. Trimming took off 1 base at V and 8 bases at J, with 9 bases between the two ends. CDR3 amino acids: CASSQVLEDEQFF. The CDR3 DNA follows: TGCGCCAGCAGCCAAGTCCTGGAGGATGAGCAGTTCTTC.

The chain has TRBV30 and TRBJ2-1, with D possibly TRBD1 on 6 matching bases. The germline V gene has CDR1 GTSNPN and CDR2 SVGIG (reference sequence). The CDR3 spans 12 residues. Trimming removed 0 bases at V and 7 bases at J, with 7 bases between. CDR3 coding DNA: TGTGCCTGGAGTGTAACAGGGAATGAGCAGTTCTTC. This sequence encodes CAWSVTGNEQFF.

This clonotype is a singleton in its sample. In DNA form, the CDR3 reads TGCAGTGCTAGAGGCCATGTGAATTGGGGCGGGGGAAACAGGGTTGTCTACGAGCAGTACTTC. Translated, it gives CSARGHVNWGGGNRVVYEQYF. The V call is TRBV20-1, the J call TRBJ2-7; weak D call: TRBD2 (7 bases). V was trimmed by 1 base and J by 3 bases, leaving 34 bases between them. There are 21 residues in the CDR3. Germline values: CDR1 DFQATT, CDR2 SNEGSKA (reference sequence).

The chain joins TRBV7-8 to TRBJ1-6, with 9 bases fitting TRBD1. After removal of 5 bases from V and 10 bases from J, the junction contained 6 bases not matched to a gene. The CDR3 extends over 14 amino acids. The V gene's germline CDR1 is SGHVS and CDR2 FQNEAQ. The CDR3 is CASSAGQGQSPLHF. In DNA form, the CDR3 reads TGTGCCAGCAGCGCGGGACAGGGCCAATCACCCCTCCACTTT.

The CDR3 DNA reads TGTGCCAGTAGCTCCGGGACCGCGAGCTCTGGAAACACCATATATTTT. Translation gives CASSSGTASSGNTIYF. The rearrangement joins TRBV19 to TRBJ1-3, with a possible D match to TRBD1 (5 bases). V lost 6 bases, J lost 0 bases, and 15 bases lay in between. Germline V CDR1 and CDR2: LNHDA, SQIVND (reference sequence). The CDR3 loop spans 16 amino acids.

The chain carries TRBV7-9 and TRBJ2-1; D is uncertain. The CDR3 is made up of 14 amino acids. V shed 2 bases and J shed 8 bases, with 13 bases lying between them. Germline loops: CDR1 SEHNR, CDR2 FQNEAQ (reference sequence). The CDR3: CASSLQAGPHEQFF. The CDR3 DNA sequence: TGTGCCAGCAGCTTACAGGCAGGACCCCATGAGCAGTTCTTC.

CDR3: CASSFPGPLGNEQFF. CDR3 nucleotides: TGTGCCAGCAGCTTCCCGGGTCCTTTGGGCAATGAGCAGTTCTTC. This chain uses TRBV7-9 with TRBJ2-1; D gene unclear. The V gene's germline CDR1 is SEHNR and CDR2 FQNEAQ (reference sequence). The CDR3 has 15 residues. Trimming took off 3 bases at V and 6 bases at J, with 15 bases between the two ends.

CDR3 nucleotide sequence: TGTGCCAGCAATCCATCAGGGGGCGCTTCCTACGAGCAGTACTTC. Protein product: CASNPSGGASYEQYF. V usage is TRBV27 and J usage is TRBJ2-7, with 8 positions matching TRBD1. This CDR3 has 15 amino acids. Trimming cost V 7 bases and J 1 base; bases outside gene matches: 9. Germline lookup yields CDR1 MNHEY and CDR2 SMNVEV (reference sequence).

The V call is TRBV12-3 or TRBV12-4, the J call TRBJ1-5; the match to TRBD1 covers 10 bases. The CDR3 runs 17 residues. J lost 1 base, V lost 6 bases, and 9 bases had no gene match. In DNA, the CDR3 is TGTGCCAGCAGCCCGCTCGGGACAGGGGCGAGCAATCAGCCCCAGCATTTT. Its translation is CASSPLGTGASNQPQHF.

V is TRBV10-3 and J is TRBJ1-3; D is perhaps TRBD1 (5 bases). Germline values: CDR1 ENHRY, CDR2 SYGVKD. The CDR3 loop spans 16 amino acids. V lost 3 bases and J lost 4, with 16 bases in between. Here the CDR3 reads CAISDSRVDFGNTIYF. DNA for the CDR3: TGTGCCATCAGTGACTCCAGGGTGGACTTCGGAAACACCATATATTTT.

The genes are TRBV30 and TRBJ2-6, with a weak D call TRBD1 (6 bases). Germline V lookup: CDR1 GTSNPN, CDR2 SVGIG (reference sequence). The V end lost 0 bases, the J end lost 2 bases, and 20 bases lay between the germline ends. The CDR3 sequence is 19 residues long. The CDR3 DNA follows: TGTGCCTGGAGTGTTTTTGGACAGCCCATCGCCCCTGGGGCCAACGTCCTGACTTTC. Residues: CAWSVFGQPIAPGANVLTF.

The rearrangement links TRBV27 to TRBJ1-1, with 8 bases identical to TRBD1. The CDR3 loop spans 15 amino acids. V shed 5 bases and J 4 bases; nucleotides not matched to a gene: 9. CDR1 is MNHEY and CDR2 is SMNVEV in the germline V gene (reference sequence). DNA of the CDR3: TGTGCCAGCAGTGAGGGGACAGGTATGAGCACTGAAGCTTTCTTT. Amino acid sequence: CASSEGTGMSTEAFF.

The CDR3 DNA reads as TGTGCCAGCAGTTTAGGCGGGCCTACCGGGAATGAGCAGTTCTTC. Its protein is CASSLGGPTGNEQFF. The chain employs TRBV27 and TRBJ2-1; tentatively, D is TRBD2 (5 bases). The CDR3 spans 15 residues. The ends were cut back, 2 bases at V and 7 bases at J, with 15 bases in the middle. Germline V gene data show CDR1 as MNHEY and CDR2 as SMNVEV (reference sequence).

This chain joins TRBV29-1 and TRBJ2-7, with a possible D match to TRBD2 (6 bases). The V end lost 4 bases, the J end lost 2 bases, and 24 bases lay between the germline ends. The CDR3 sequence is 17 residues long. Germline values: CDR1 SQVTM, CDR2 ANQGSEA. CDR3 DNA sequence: TGCAGCGTTGGAGGGAATCCAGCGGGCAAAGTACCCTACGAGCAGTACTTC. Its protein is CSVGGNPAGKVPYEQYF.

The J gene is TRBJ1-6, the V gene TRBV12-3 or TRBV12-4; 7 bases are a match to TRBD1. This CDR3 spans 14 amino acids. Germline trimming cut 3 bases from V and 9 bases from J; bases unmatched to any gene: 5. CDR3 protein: CASSLEGAISPLHF. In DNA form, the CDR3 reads TGTGCCAGCAGTTTGGAGGGGGCAATTTCACCCCTCCACTTT.

CDR3 protein: CASSVAPRDPGNTDTQYF. The CDR3 region has the DNA TGTGCCAGCAGCGTAGCCCCCCGGGACCCCGGAAACACAGATACGCAGTATTTT. The chain is built from TRBV9 and TRBJ2-3, with D perhaps given as TRBD1 or TRBD2 (5 bases each). Looked up from germline, CDR1 is SGDLS and CDR2 is YYNGEE. V lost 0 bases and J 2 bases, leaving 19 bases between the germline ends. The CDR3 contains 18 residues.

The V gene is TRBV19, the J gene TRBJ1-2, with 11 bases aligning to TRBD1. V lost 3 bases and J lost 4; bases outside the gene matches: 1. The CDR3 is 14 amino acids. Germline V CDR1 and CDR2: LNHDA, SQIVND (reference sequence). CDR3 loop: CASSIGTGGYGYTF. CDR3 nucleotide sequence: TGTGCCAGTAGTATCGGGACAGGGGGCTATGGCTACACCTTC.

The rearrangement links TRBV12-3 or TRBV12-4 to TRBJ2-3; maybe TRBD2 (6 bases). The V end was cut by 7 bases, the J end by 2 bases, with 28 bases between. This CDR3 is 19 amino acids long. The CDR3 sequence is CASNLLTGDLPLHTDTQYF. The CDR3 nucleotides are TGTGCCAGCAACCTACTTACGGGAGACCTACCCCTCCACACAGATACGCAGTATTTT.

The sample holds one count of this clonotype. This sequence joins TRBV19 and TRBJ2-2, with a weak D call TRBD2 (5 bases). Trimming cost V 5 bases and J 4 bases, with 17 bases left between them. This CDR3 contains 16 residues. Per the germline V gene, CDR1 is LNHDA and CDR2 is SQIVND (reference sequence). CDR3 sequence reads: CASSRGLRARTGELFF. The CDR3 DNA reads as TGTGCCAGTAGTCGGGGTCTTAGGGCGCGCACCGGGGAGCTGTTTTTT.